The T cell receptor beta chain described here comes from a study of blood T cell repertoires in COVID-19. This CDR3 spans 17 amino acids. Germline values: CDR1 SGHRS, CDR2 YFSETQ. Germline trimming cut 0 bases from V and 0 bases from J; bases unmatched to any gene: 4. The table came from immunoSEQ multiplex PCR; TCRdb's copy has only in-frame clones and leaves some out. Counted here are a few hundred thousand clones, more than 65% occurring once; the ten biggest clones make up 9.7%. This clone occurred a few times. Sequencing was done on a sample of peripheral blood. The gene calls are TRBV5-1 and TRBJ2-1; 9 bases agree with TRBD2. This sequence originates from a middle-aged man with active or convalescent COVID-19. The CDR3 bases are TGCGCCAGCAGCTTGGATCTAGCGGGGAGCTCCTACAATGAGCAGTTCTTC. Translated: CASSLDLAGSSYNEQFF. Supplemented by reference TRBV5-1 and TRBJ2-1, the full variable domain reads KAGVTQTPRYLIKTRGQQVTLSCSPISGHRSVSWYQQTPGQGLQFLFEYFSETQRNKGNFPGRFSGRQFSNSRSEMNVSTLELGDSALYLCASSLDLAGSSYNEQFFGPGTRLTVL.